Described below is a single T cell receptor (beta chain) sequence and its context. Its target is not known. Libraries of TCR beta came from quantitative 5'-RACE with molecular barcodes. TCRdb redid the calling of the 5' RACE reads with MiXCR, one entry per CDR3 protein. The sample records a few hundred thousand distinct CDR3 sequences, 20% to 25% being singletons. The data stem from a study of CD8 T cells in ankylosing spondylitis. Broader study findings: As for the disease-linked clones, they showed a CD8+ phenotype and occurred at relatively low frequencies in peripheral blood. From matched ankylosing spondylitis synovial fluid, disease-linked clones were reportedly recovered at significantly enriched levels.

CDR3 length: 17 residues. The V end lost 5 bases, the J end lost 0 bases, and 20 bases lay between the germline ends. Per the germline V gene, CDR1 is SGHVS and CDR2 is FNYEAQ. Sequenced material: blood, either unsorted or a sorted T cell fraction (not recorded which). The sequence came from a male donor with ankylosing spondylitis or in good health (not recorded which). V is TRBV7-6 and J is TRBJ2-7, with D perhaps being TRBD1 or TRBD2 (5 bases each). As DNA, the CDR3 is TGTGCCAGCAGCGCAGAGCCGGGACCGCAATTCTCCTACGAGCAGTACTTC. Residues: CASSAEPGPQFSYEQYF.